The sequence of this TCR beta chain was determined in a study of blood T cell repertoires in COVID-19. For the study at large: Sample material is recorded as cDNA or gDNA derived from T cells, B-cell-depleted T cells, or PBMCs.

Authors' data handling: Amplifying reference gene primers gave estimates of nucleated cell counts. Produced via immunoSEQ multiplex PCR; TCRdb's table is partial and in-frame only. D and trimming come from the DNA, and the V and J calls and clone size come from that table. The sample shows roughly 500,000 clones, 80% to 90% of them seen only once. This TCR was recovered from a human donor in a cohort sampled during active COVID-19. The source material was peripheral blood.

CDR3 amino acids: CASSSLRNSPLHF. The CDR3 region has the DNA TGTGCCAGCAGTTCTTTGAGGAATTCACCCCTCCACTTT. This chain uses TRBV6-5 with TRBJ1-6; D unresolved. This CDR3 comprises 13 residues. The germline V gene has CDR1 MNHEY and CDR2 SVGAGI. V gave up 4 bases and J gave up 7 bases, with 8 bases separating them.